Sequencing of this T cell receptor beta chain was carried out in a study of blood T cell repertoires in COVID-19. Study as a whole: Sites across the United States, Italy and Spain contributed samples from acute and convalescent COVID-19. PBMCs, B-cell-depleted T cells, or T cells provided the cDNA or gDNA that made up the material.

Points on this clone: This specimen includes other DNA sequences encoding the same CDR3.

Original handling: Researchers report that nucleated cell counts were estimated from reference gene primer amplification. Profiled with immunoSEQ multiplex PCR; TCRdb holds only in-frame clones, not every one. V, J and clone size were drawn from that table, and D and trimming were deduced from the DNA. The sample has over 150,000 clones, around 84% seen once. The CDR3 has 14 amino acids. Germline CDR1 is SGHNT and CDR2 is YYREEE (reference sequence). The V and J ends lost 3 bases and 5 bases, in that order; junction bases with no gene match: 5. Sequencing was performed on peripheral blood. The TCR comes from a man aged 80 or over with acute or convalescent COVID-19. The chain has TRBV5-4 and TRBJ2-5, with 9 bases that match TRBD1. CDR3 nucleotides: TGTGCCAGCAGCTCCGGACAGGGGAGGGAGACCCAGTACTTC. It specifies CASSSGQGRETQYF.